This TCR beta chain was obtained from a study of blood T cells in healthy people across ages. PCR was performed a second time for roughly 7 to 11 cycles using a sample-barcoded 5' primer and a J-beta primer mix. TCRdb reanalysed the 5' RACE reads using MiXCR and keeps one entry per CDR3 protein. The data contain roughly 800,000 distinct CDR3 sequences, roughly 25% of them singletons. Germline CDR1 reads LNHNV; CDR2 reads YYDKDF (reference sequence). This CDR3 comprises 16 residues. Losses at the gene ends were 3 bases for V and 4 bases for J; bases not matched to a gene: 11. These data also featured in a second study, about T cells of mothers and their children. That paper states: Related mother-child pairs shared marginally more repertoire than unrelated pairs, though not significantly. No clones detected were persistent microchimeric T cell clones.

The chain is built from TRBV15 and TRBJ2-7, with 8 bases identical to TRBD2. Sample: blood. This receptor was obtained from a boy between 10 and 17 years old in good health. The CDR3 DNA follows: TGTGCCACCAGCAGCCAGACTAGCGAGAGTCCTTACGAGCAGTACTTC. Encoded protein: CATSSQTSESPYEQYF.